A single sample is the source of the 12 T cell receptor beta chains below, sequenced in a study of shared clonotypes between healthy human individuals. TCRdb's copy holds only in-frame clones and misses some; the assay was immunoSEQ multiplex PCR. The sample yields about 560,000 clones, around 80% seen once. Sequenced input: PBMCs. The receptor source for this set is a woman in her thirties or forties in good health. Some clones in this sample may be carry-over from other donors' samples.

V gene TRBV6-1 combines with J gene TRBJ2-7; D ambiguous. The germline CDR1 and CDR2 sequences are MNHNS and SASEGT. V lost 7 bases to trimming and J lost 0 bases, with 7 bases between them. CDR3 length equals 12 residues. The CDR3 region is CASTQTSYEQYF. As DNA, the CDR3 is TGTGCCAGCACTCAAACCTCCTACGAGCAGTACTTC.

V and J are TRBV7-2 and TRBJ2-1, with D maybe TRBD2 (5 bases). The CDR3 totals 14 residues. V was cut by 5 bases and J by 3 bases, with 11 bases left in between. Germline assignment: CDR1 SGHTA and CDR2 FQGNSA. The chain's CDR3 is CASSPSILYNEQFF. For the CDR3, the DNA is TGTGCCAGCAGCCCTAGCATACTCTACAATGAGCAGTTCTTC.

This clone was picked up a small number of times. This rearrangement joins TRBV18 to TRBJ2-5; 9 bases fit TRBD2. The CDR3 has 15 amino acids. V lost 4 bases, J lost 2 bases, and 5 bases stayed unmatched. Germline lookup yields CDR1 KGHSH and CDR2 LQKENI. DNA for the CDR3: TGTGCCAGCTCACTAGCGGGAGAGGTACAAGAGACCCAGTACTTC. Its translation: CASSLAGEVQETQYF.

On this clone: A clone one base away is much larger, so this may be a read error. The CDR3 protein is CASSVAGANVLTF. CDR3 sequence (DNA): TGTGCCAGCAGTGTAGCTGGGGCCAACGTCCTGACTTTC. V is TRBV6-1 and J is TRBJ2-6; D is unclear. This CDR3 contains 13 residues. The germline CDR1 and CDR2 sequences are MNHNS and SASEGT. V lost 4 bases and J lost 2, with 3 bases in between.

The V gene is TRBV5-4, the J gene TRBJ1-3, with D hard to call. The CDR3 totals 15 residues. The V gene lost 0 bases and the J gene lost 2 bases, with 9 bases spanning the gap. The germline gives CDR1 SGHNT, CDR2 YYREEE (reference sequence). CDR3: CASSLGSDPGNTIYF. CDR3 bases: TGTGCCAGCAGCTTGGGATCGGATCCTGGAAACACCATATATTTT.

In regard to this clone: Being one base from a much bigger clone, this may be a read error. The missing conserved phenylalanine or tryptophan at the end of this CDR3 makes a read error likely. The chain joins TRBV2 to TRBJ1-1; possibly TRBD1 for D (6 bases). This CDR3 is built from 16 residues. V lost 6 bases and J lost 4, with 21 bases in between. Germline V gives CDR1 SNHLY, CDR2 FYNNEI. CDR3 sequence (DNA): TGTGCCAGCAGGAACCCGAACAGGGCAGACGGCACTGAAGCTTTCCTT. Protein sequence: CASRNPNRADGTEAFL.

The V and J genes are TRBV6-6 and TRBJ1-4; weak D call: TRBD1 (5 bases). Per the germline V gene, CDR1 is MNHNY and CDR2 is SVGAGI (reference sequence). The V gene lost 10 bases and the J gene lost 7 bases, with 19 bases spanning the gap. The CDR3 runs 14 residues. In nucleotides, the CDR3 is TGTGCCACGGGGGGTTTGCTTTCTCGTGAAAAACTGTTTTTT. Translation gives CATGGLLSREKLFF.

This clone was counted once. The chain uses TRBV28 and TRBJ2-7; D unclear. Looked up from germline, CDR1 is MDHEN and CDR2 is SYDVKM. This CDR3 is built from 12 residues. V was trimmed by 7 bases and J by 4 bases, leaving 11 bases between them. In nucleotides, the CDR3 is TGTGCCAGCACAGACATAAGGTACGAGCAGTACTTC. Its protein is CASTDIRYEQYF.

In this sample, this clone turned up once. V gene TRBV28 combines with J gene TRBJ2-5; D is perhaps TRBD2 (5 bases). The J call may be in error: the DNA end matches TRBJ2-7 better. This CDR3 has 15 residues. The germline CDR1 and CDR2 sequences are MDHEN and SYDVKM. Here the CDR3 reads CASSFGRALDYEQYF. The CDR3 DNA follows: TGTGCCAGCAGTTTCGGGCGGGCGCTGGACTACGAGCAGTACTTC.

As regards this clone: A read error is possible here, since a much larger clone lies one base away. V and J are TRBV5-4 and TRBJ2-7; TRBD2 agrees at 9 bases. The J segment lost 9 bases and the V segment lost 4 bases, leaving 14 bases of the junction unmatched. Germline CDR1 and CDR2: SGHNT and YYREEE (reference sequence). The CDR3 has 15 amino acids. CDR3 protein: CASSLSGSGSHGQYF. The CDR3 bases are TGTGCCAGCAGCCTGTCGGGTAGCGGGAGTCACGGGCAGTACTTC. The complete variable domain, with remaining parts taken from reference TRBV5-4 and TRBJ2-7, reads ETGVTQSPTHLIKTRGQQVTLRCSSQSGHNTVSWYQQALGQGPQFIFQYYREEENGRGNFPPRFSGLQFPNYSSELNVNALELDDSALYLCASSLSGSGSHGQYFGPGTRLTVT.

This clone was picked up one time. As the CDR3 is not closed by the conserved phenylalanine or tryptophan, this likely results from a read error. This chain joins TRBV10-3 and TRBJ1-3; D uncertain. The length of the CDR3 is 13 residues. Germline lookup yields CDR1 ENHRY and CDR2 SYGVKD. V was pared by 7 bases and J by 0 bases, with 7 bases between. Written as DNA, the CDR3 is TGTGCCATCAAGGTCAGCTCTGGAAACACCATATATTCT. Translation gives CAIKVSSGNTIYS.

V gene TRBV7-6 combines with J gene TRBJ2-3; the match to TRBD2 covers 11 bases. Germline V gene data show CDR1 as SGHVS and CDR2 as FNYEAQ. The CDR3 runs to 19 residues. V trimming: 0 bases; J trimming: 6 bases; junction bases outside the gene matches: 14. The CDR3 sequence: CASSLARGLAAQVSDTQYF. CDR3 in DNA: TGTGCCAGCAGCTTAGCGCGGGGACTAGCGGCCCAAGTCTCCGATACGCAGTATTTT.